These 9 T cell receptor beta chains originate from one sample sequenced in a study of T-cell reconstitution after alpha-beta-depleted transplantation in children. A library of TCRbeta sequences, prepared with unique molecular identifiers, was generated. TCRdb ran MiXCR on the PCR reads and lists one entry per CDR3 protein. The sample comprises just under 250,000 distinct CDR3 sequences, about 23% of which are singletons, and about 2.6% rests with the top ten. Sequences were derived from PBMCs, sampled before TCRalphabeta/CD19-depleted stem cell transplant. The receptors were sampled from a girl aged 2-10 years with Fanconi anemia, due to receive a stem cell transplant.

V is TRBV5-1 and J is TRBJ2-3; the match to TRBD2 covers 12 bases. Unmatched junction bases numbered 5, after V lost 4 bases and J lost 8 bases. This CDR3 is 14 amino acids long. Germline V CDR1 and CDR2: SGHRS, YFSETQ. CDR3 DNA sequence: TGCGCCAGCAGCCCTAGGACTAGCGGGGTTACGCAGTATTTT. Amino acid sequence: CASSPRTSGVTQYF.

The sample holds many counts of this clonotype. The gene calls are TRBV20-1 and TRBJ2-7; 8 bases are a match to TRBD2. From germline, CDR1 is DFQATT and CDR2 SNEGSKA (reference sequence). J gave up 7 bases and V 0 bases, and 11 bases lay outside the gene matches. The CDR3 length is 15 residues. CDR3 nucleotides: TGCAGTGCTAGAGATTGGGGGACTAGGGGCTGGGAGCAGTACTTC. This encodes CSARDWGTRGWEQYF.

The genes are TRBV10-3 and TRBJ2-5, with 8 bases matching TRBD1. This CDR3 has 15 residues. V shed 0 bases and J 1 base; nucleotides not matched to a gene: 1. Germline assignment: CDR1 ENHRY and CDR2 SYGVKD. CDR3 protein: CAISESDRGQETQYF. The CDR3 nucleotides are TGTGCCATCAGTGAGTCAGACAGGGGCCAAGAGACCCAGTACTTC.

This clonotype was detected ten times or more. The chain recombines TRBV12-3 or TRBV12-4 with TRBJ1-3; weak D call: TRBD1 (5 bases). V was cut by 6 bases and J by 6 bases, with 12 bases left in between. The CDR3 has 13 residues. The CDR3, as DNA: TGTGCCAGCAGGCAGGGTGGGGAAAACACCATATATTTT. This sequence encodes CASRQGGENTIYF.

The chain recombines TRBV20-1 with TRBJ1-5; 8 bases match TRBD1. CDR3 length equals 13 residues. The V gene's germline CDR1 is DFQATT and CDR2 SNEGSKA (reference sequence). J was trimmed by 0 bases and V by 5 bases; bases with no gene match: 0. This CDR3 is CSADRGSNQPQHF. CDR3 bases: TGCAGTGCTGACAGGGGTAGCAATCAGCCCCAGCATTTT.

This clonotype showed up just a few times. This chain joins TRBV29-1 and TRBJ2-7; 12 bases are a match to TRBD1. The J segment lost 5 bases and the V segment lost 7 bases, leaving 6 bases of the junction unmatched. Germline CDR1 reads SQVTM; CDR2 reads ANQGSEA. The length of the CDR3 is 13 residues. CDR3 DNA sequence: TGCAGCGCAAGGGACAGGGGGCTACACGAGCAGTACTTC. Translating it yields CSARDRGLHEQYF.

This clonotype was seen repeatedly, ten times or more. The J gene is TRBJ2-7, the V gene TRBV29-1; 8 nucleotides match TRBD1. Germline CDR1 SQVTM, CDR2 ANQGSEA. This CDR3 is built from 15 residues. J was trimmed by 2 bases and V by 1 base; bases with no gene match: 7. Here the CDR3 reads CSVEVGKTGAYEQYF. The CDR3 region has the DNA TGCAGCGTTGAAGTGGGAAAGACAGGGGCCTACGAGCAGTACTTC.

This clonotype was counted ten times or more. The chain combines TRBV29-1 with TRBJ2-4, with D possibly TRBD1 on 6 matching bases. V lost 7 bases and J lost 3, with 10 bases in between. Germline V gene data show CDR1 as SQVTM and CDR2 as ANQGSEA. The CDR3 runs to 12 residues. CDR3 region: CSGQGIKNIQYF. CDR3 bases: TGCAGCGGCCAGGGGATCAAAAACATTCAGTACTTC. Variable domain in full (rest from reference TRBV29-1 and TRBJ2-4): SAVISQKPSRDICQRGTSLTIQCQVDSQVTMMFWYRQQPGQSLTLIATANQGSEATYESGFVIDKFPISRPNLTFSTLTVSNMSPEDSSIYLCSGQGIKNIQYFGAGTRLSVL.

This clonotype was recorded many times. The V gene is TRBV5-1, the J gene TRBJ2-7; the D is unclear. The CDR3 extends over 13 amino acids. CDR1 is SGHRS and CDR2 is YFSETQ in the germline V gene. Trimming stripped 4 bases from V and 3 bases from J, with 11 bases between. This CDR3 is CASSDQVNYEQYF. CDR3 bases: TGCGCCAGCAGCGACCAAGTTAACTACGAGCAGTACTTC.